A selection of T cell receptor beta chains follows, all from one sample in a study of blood T cell repertoires in COVID-19. Using immunoSEQ multiplex PCR, the repertoire was profiled, and TCRdb retains in-frame clones only, with some absent. This table holds 150,000 to 200,000 clones, 94% found once. Sequenced material: peripheral blood. These receptors were collected from a man younger than 40 with COVID-19, enrolled during active disease. Both conserved end residues are part of each CDR3. The D gene is left open where the match is weak. Not all rows give a size; the values are once, few, many and, for expanded clones, a class.

abundance	d_gene	v_gene	j_gene	CDR3aa	CDR3nt
once	TRBD2	TRBV2	TRBJ2-3	CASSVKTSGGAPTDTQYF	TGTGCCAGCAGTGTGAAGACTAGCGGGGGGGCACCCACAGATACGCAGTATTTT
-	TRBD1	TRBV9	TRBJ1-1	CASSVGGTGGTEAFF	TGTGCCAGCAGCGTAGGGGGGACAGGGGGCACTGAAGCTTTCTTT
-	-	TRBV5-1	TRBJ1-4	CASREGTSTNEKLFF	TGCGCCAGCAGAGAAGGGACATCAACTAATGAAAAACTGTTTTTT
-	TRBD1	TRBV7-2	TRBJ2-7	CASSPRTGGSYEQYF	TGTGCCAGCAGCCCGCGGACAGGGGGTTCCTACGAGCAGTACTTC
-	TRBD1	TRBV19	TRBJ1-4	CASTAWGQGADEKLFF	TGTGCCAGTACCGCCTGGGGCCAGGGGGCGGACGAAAAACTGTTTTTT
-	TRBD1	TRBV9	TRBJ1-5	CASSEQGMQPQHF	TGTGCCAGCAGCGAACAGGGGATGCAGCCCCAGCATTTT
-	TRBD1	TRBV30	TRBJ1-6	CAWSTGGRNNSPLHF	TGTGCCTGGTCAACAGGGGGCCGGAATAATTCACCCCTCCACTTT
-	-	TRBV2	TRBJ1-5	CASSFGGPFSNQPQHF	TGTGCCAGCAGTTTCGGGGGGCCCTTTAGCAATCAGCCCCAGCATTTT
-	TRBD1	TRBV5-1	TRBJ1-1	CASSLLIPGQGAEAFF	TGCGCCAGCAGCTTACTAATCCCGGGACAGGGGGCTGAAGCTTTCTTT
once	-	TRBV5-1	TRBJ1-1	CASSLVVRSGGTEAFF	TGCGCCAGCAGCTTGGTTGTTCGGTCCGGGGGCACTGAAGCTTTCTTT
-	TRBD1	TRBV18	TRBJ1-2	CASSPPLTGVNYGYTF	TGTGCCAGCTCACCACCGTTAACAGGGGTCAACTATGGCTACACCTTC
-	TRBD2	TRBV29-1	TRBJ2-5	CSVAVLASGGAGETQYF	TGCAGCGTTGCCGTCCTGGCTAGCGGGGGGGCGGGAGAGACCCAGTACTTC
once	TRBD1	TRBV2	TRBJ1-2	CAGLSGTGANYGYTF	TGTGCCGGATTATCCGGGACAGGGGCAAACTATGGCTACACCTTC
few	-	TRBV3-1/TRBV3-2	TRBJ1-1	CASSQGSHNTEAFF	TGTGCCAGCAGCCAAGGGTCACACAACACTGAAGCTTTCTTT
once	-	TRBV7-9	TRBJ1-1	CASSASTGGTEAFF	TGTGCCAGCAGCGCCTCAACGGGGGGCACTGAAGCTTTCTTT
-	-	TRBV21-1	TRBJ1-1	CASSPTGDTEAFF	TGTGCCAGCAGCCCGACGGGGGATACTGAAGCTTTCTTT
-	TRBD1	TRBV6-6	TRBJ1-2	CASSLTGVGYTF	TGTGCCAGCAGCCTAACAGGGGTTGGCTACACCTTC
-	-	TRBV5-4	TRBJ2-5	CASSPGQDQETQYF	TGTGCCAGCAGCCCTGGCCAGGACCAAGAGACCCAGTACTTC
-	TRBD1	TRBV5-1	TRBJ2-3	CASSSGTGDSDTQYF	TGCGCCAGCAGCTCCGGGACAGGGGATTCAGATACGCAGTATTTT
-	TRBD1	TRBV19	TRBJ1-1	CASSPVTGGMNTEAFF	TGTGCCAGTAGTCCCGTGACAGGGGGCATGAACACTGAAGCTTTCTTT
few	TRBD2	TRBV9	TRBJ2-2	CASSARTSAGGELFF	TGTGCCAGCAGCGCGAGGACTAGCGCGGGGGGGGAGCTGTTTTTT
-	-	TRBV29-1	TRBJ2-7	CSVEGQYYEQYF	TGCAGCGTTGAAGGGCAGTACTACGAGCAGTACTTC
-	-	TRBV3-1/TRBV3-2	TRBJ1-5	CASSQGLDQPQHF	TGTGCCAGCAGCCAAGGACTGGATCAGCCCCAGCATTTT
-	-	TRBV5-4	TRBJ2-7	CASSLVGATYEQYF	TGTGCCAGCAGCTTGGTGGGGGCGACCTACGAGCAGTACTTC
-	-	TRBV5-1	TRBJ2-3	CASSLTEPGDTQYF	TGCGCCAGCAGCTTGACCGAGCCGGGAGATACGCAGTATTTT
-	TRBD1	TRBV11-2	TRBJ2-2	CASSYGTGVTGELFF	TGTGCCAGCAGCTACGGGACAGGGGTCACCGGGGAGCTGTTTTTT
-	-	TRBV6-5	TRBJ1-1	CASSRHRALEAFF	TGTGCCAGCTCTCGCCACAGGGCGCTTGAAGCTTTCTTT
few	-	TRBV7-2	TRBJ2-2	CASSLKLTGELFF	TGTGCCAGCAGCTTAAAGCTCACCGGGGAGCTGTTTTTT
-	TRBD1	TRBV5-6	TRBJ1-5	CASSFNRGGQPQHF	TGTGCCAGCAGCTTTAACAGGGGTGGACAGCCCCAGCATTTT
-	-	TRBV2	TRBJ2-7	CASSERDTTYEQYF	TGTGCCAGCAGTGAGAGGGACACTACCTACGAGCAGTACTTC
once	-	TRBV2	TRBJ1-2	CASSEFVRGGYTF	TGTGCCAGCAGTGAGTTCGTCAGGGGTGGCTACACCTTC
once	-	TRBV11-2	TRBJ2-2	CASSLVSRVDTGELFF	TGTGCCAGCAGCTTAGTCTCCAGGGTCGACACCGGGGAGCTGTTTTTT
-	TRBD1	TRBV19	TRBJ1-3	CASSLNQGAHPGNTIYF	TGTGCCAGTAGTCTGAACCAGGGGGCCCATCCCGGAAACACCATATATTTT
-	-	TRBV5-4	TRBJ2-7	CASSSGGITTMYEQYF	TGTGCCAGCAGCTCTGGGGGGATTACGACTATGTATGAGCAGTACTTC
once	-	TRBV2	TRBJ1-2	CASKVGVLNYGYTF	TGTGCCAGCAAGGTCGGGGTTTTAAACTATGGCTACACCTTC
-	TRBD2	TRBV11-3	TRBJ2-1	CASSLQRGGYNEQFF	TGTGCCAGCAGCCTACAGCGGGGGGGTTACAATGAGCAGTTCTTC